These 24 T cell receptor beta chains were sequenced from one sample in a study of Ad26.COV2.S vaccination and SARS-CoV-2 variants. The treatment denotes: about 20 received Ad26.COV2.S at low or high dose, single or two shots; about 5 received placebo; per-sample allocation not given. Collection of samples fell on day 63 after the first vaccine or placebo injection. The method was immunoSEQ multiplex PCR; TCRdb's version includes in-frame clones alone and lacks a portion of them. Counted here are about 350,000 clones, roughly 84% occurring once; the ten biggest clones make up roughly 3.5%. The source material was peripheral blood, sampled in a trial of Ad26.COV2.S vaccine versus placebo. These receptor sequences come from a person aged 18 to 59 who received the Ad26.COV2.S COVID-19 vaccine or a placebo.

The chain carries TRBV4-3 and TRBJ2-7, with no clear D. CDR3 length: 14 residues. Germline lookup yields CDR1 LGHNA and CDR2 YSLEER. Trimming removed 0 bases from V and 2 bases from J, with 8 bases in between. CDR3 protein: CASSQDAGPYEQYF. Here the CDR3 DNA reads TGCGCCAGCAGCCAAGACGCCGGCCCCTACGAGCAGTACTTC.

CDR3 nucleotide sequence: TGTGCCAGCAGCTTAGTAATGAGGGGAGCCAAAAACATTCAGTACTTC. Translated, it gives CASSLVMRGAKNIQYF. This chain connects TRBV7-7 to TRBJ2-4; D possibly matches TRBD1 or TRBD2 (5 bases each). CDR1 SSHAT and CDR2 FNYEAQ come from the germline V gene (reference sequence). V was trimmed by 1 base and J by 0 bases, leaving 10 bases between them. CDR3 length equals 16 residues.

This clone is a singleton in its sample. The chain recombines TRBV19 with TRBJ2-7, with D maybe TRBD2 (6 bases). Germline CDR1 is LNHDA and CDR2 is SQIVND (reference sequence). This CDR3 is 14 amino acids long. The V and J ends lost 5 bases and 3 bases respectively, with 14 bases between them. As DNA, the CDR3 is TGTGCCAGTAGTGGCGGGGACTTGAACTACGAGCAGTACTTC. Translation: CASSGGDLNYEQYF.

The chain is built from TRBV7-2 and TRBJ2-1; maybe TRBD2 (5 bases). In germline, CDR1 is SGHTA, CDR2 FQGNSA. The CDR3 is 15 amino acids. V was trimmed by 5 bases and J by 2 bases, leaving 13 bases between them. CDR3: CASSTQTGTYNEQFF. CDR3 nucleotide sequence: TGTGCCAGCAGCACCCAGACGGGAACCTACAATGAGCAGTTCTTC.

This clone was detected only a few times. V and J are TRBV6-1 and TRBJ2-7; possible D gene TRBD1, 5 bases. The CDR3 has 15 amino acids. V was pared by 2 bases and J by 12 bases, with 23 bases between. Looked up from germline, CDR1 is MNHNS and CDR2 is SASEGT. CDR3 nucleotide sequence: TGTGCCAGCAGTGAATCTGTGACATTGACAGCTACCTCGTACTTC. Its protein product is CASSESVTLTATSYF.

This chain's CDR3 is CASSLVQREKTQYF. The CDR3 bases are TGTGCCAGCAGCTTGGTGCAGCGGGAAAAGACCCAGTACTTC. This chain joins TRBV5-4 and TRBJ2-5; TRBD2 aligns across 7 bases. Germline CDR1 reads SGHNT; CDR2 reads YYREEE (reference sequence). This CDR3 has 14 residues. Unmatched junction bases numbered 5, after V lost 0 bases and J lost 6 bases. The whole variable domain, remainder taken from reference TRBV5-4 and TRBJ2-5, is ETGVTQSPTHLIKTRGQQVTLRCSSQSGHNTVSWYQQALGQGPQFIFQYYREEENGRGNFPPRFSGLQFPNYSSELNVNALELDDSALYLCASSLVQREKTQYFGPGTRLLVL.

Many counts were recorded for this clone. The chain joins TRBV6-1 to TRBJ2-1, with D possibly matching TRBD1 (7 bases). There are 15 residues in the CDR3. Germline values: CDR1 MNHNS, CDR2 SASEGT. V lost 2 bases and J lost 4, with 12 bases in between. The CDR3 DNA reads as TGTGCCAGCAGTGAAAGGTCAGGGGGGTACAATGAGCAGTTCTTC. This gives the protein CASSERSGGYNEQFF.

A word on this clone: Within the sample, other DNA sequences also encode this same CDR3. The chain uses TRBV7-2 and TRBJ2-2; TRBD1 matches at 7 bases. The V segment lost 5 bases and the J segment 1 base; nucleotides outside the gene matches: 4. The CDR3 runs to 15 residues. From germline, CDR1 is SGHTA and CDR2 FQGNSA. This CDR3 reads CASSTRQGNTGELFF. For the CDR3, the DNA is TGTGCCAGCAGCACCAGACAGGGGAACACCGGGGAGCTGTTTTTT. Full variable domain (outside the CDR3, taken from reference TRBV7-2 and TRBJ2-2): GAGVSQSPSNKVTEKGKDVELRCDPISGHTALYWYRQSLGQGLEFLIYFQGNSAPDKSGLPSDRFSAERTGGSVSTLTIQRTQQEDSAVYLCASSTRQGNTGELFFGEGSRLTVL.

V is TRBV6-1 and J is TRBJ2-2; D perhaps matches TRBD1 (6 bases). Germline V gene sequence: CDR1 MNHNS, CDR2 SASEGT. This CDR3 is 15 amino acids long. V gave up 0 bases and J gave up 4 bases, with 9 bases separating them. As DNA, the CDR3 is TGTGCCAGCAGTGAAGCGAGACAGGTCACCGGGGAGCTGTTTTTT. Translation gives CASSEARQVTGELFF.

This clone has a handful of counts. The V gene is TRBV5-6, the J gene TRBJ1-4; D perhaps matches TRBD1 (5 bases). In germline, CDR1 is SGHDT, CDR2 YYEEEE. CDR3 length: 15 residues. Trimming stripped 0 bases from V and 8 bases from J, with 14 bases between. CDR3 DNA sequence: TGTGCCAGCAGCTTGGCCAGGGACGGCGGGGAAAAACTGTTTTTT. The encoded protein is CASSLARDGGEKLFF.

V is TRBV27 and J is TRBJ1-6; TRBD1 aligns across 11 bases. V was pared by 7 bases and J by 0 bases, with 14 bases of the junction left unmatched. Germline CDR1 is MNHEY and CDR2 is SMNVEV (reference sequence). The CDR3 is made up of 20 amino acids. Written as DNA, the CDR3 is TGTGCCAGCACCTTCTCCCCGGGACAGGGGGAAAGCTCCTATAATTCACCCCTCCACTTT. The encoded protein is CASTFSPGQGESSYNSPLHF.

This chain uses TRBV7-8 with TRBJ1-1; 8 nucleotides agree with TRBD1. The CDR3 extends over 14 amino acids. Germline-derived CDR1 and CDR2 are SGHVS and FQNEAQ. Germline trimming cut 5 bases from V and 3 bases from J; bases unmatched to any gene: 5. DNA of the CDR3: TGTGCCAGCAGCACCAGACAGGGGCACACTGAAGCTTTCTTT. This sequence encodes CASSTRQGHTEAFF.

The chain is built from TRBV6-1 and TRBJ1-2; no reliable D call. The germline CDR1 and CDR2 sequences are MNHNS and SASEGT. The CDR3 extends over 14 amino acids. The V gene lost 0 bases and the J gene lost 2 bases, with 7 bases spanning the gap. The CDR3 is CASSEAHRNYGYTF. The CDR3 nucleotides read TGTGCCAGCAGTGAAGCACACAGAAACTATGGCTACACCTTC.

This chain uses TRBV12-3 or TRBV12-4 with TRBJ2-7; no definite D call. Trimming removed 5 bases from V and 0 bases from J, with 5 bases in between. The CDR3 has 12 residues. CDR3 loop: CASSISSYEQYF. In nucleotides, the CDR3 is TGTGCCAGCAGTATTAGCTCCTACGAGCAGTACTTC.

The V gene is TRBV27, the J gene TRBJ1-5, with D hard to call. The CDR3 is 13 residues long. V was trimmed by 3 bases and J by 2 bases, leaving 5 bases between them. Germline V gene lookup returns CDR1 MNHEY and CDR2 SMNVEV (reference sequence). Here the CDR3 reads CASSFQGNQPQHF. CDR3 nucleotides: TGTGCCAGCAGTTTCCAGGGCAATCAGCCCCAGCATTTT.

This clone occurred a few times. This CDR3 reads CASSLLPVPLGSEQYF. In DNA form, the CDR3 reads TGTGCCAGCAGTTTATTACCGGTACCGCTAGGTAGCGAGCAGTACTTC. The chain couples TRBV27 to TRBJ2-7; D call uncertain. Germline assignment: CDR1 MNHEY and CDR2 SMNVEV (reference sequence). V lost 1 base to trimming and J lost 6 bases, with 19 bases between them. The length of the CDR3 is 16 residues.

The chain has TRBV5-8 and TRBJ2-4; D is unresolved. CDR1 is SGHTS, CDR2 YDEGEE, per germline. The CDR3 covers 15 residues. V lost 4 bases and J lost 3, with 14 bases in between. The CDR3 DNA reads TGTGCCAGCAGCCCGATGGGCCGCTACAAAAACATTCAGTACTTC. Translated, it gives CASSPMGRYKNIQYF.

The chain is built from TRBV24-1 and TRBJ2-2; D gene unclear. There are 14 residues in the CDR3. V was clipped by 7 bases and J by 1 base, with 9 bases between them. Per the germline V gene, CDR1 is KGHDR and CDR2 is SFDVKD. The CDR3 sequence is CATSGPGNTGELFF. The CDR3 region has the DNA TGTGCCACCAGCGGTCCGGGGAACACCGGGGAGCTGTTTTTT.

The V call is TRBV7-2, the J call TRBJ2-5; possibly TRBD2 for D (5 bases). The germline CDR1 and CDR2 sequences are SGHTA and FQGNSA. The CDR3 extends over 16 amino acids. Trimming took off 1 base at V and 2 bases at J, with 14 bases between the two ends. CDR3 residues: CASSLGFGVLQETQYF. The CDR3 bases are TGTGCCAGCAGCTTAGGGTTCGGGGTGCTACAAGAGACCCAGTACTTC.

This rearrangement joins TRBV5-4 to TRBJ2-1, with D perhaps TRBD2 (5 bases). V was pared by 0 bases and J by 0 bases, with 13 bases between. This CDR3 is built from 17 residues. CDR1 is SGHNT, CDR2 YYREEE, per germline (reference sequence). CDR3 nucleotides: TGTGCCAGCAGCTTGGAAAGTGGTAGCGCCTCCTACAATGAGCAGTTCTTC. It yields the protein CASSLESGSASYNEQFF.

V is TRBV5-5 and J is TRBJ1-2; D is possibly TRBD1 (5 bases). This CDR3 comprises 13 residues. Trimming left V 7 bases short and J 1 base short, with 11 bases between. Germline-derived CDR1 and CDR2 are SGHKS and YYEKEE (reference sequence). This CDR3 is CASQKQDNYGYTF. CDR3 coding DNA: TGTGCCAGCCAGAAACAGGATAACTATGGCTACACCTTC.

The V gene is TRBV7-9, the J gene TRBJ2-2; unclear D gene. From germline, CDR1 is SEHNR and CDR2 FQNEAQ (reference sequence). Trimming took 3 bases from V and 6 from J, leaving 5 bases between them. This CDR3 is built from 12 residues. The CDR3 loop is CASSFGAGELFF. For the CDR3, the DNA is TGTGCCAGCAGCTTCGGAGCCGGGGAGCTGTTTTTT. The variable domain in full, with the rest retrieved from reference TRBV7-9 and TRBJ2-2, is DTGVSQNPRHKITKRGQNVTFRCDPISEHNRLYWYRQTLGQGPEFLTYFQNEAQLEKSRLLSDRFSAERPKGSFSTLEIQRTEQGDSAMYLCASSFGAGELFFGEGSRLTVL.

The chain is built from TRBV9 and TRBJ2-2, with D tentatively TRBD2 (5 bases). This CDR3 is built from 15 residues. Trimming took 6 bases from V and 7 from J, leaving 19 bases between them. Germline V gene sequence: CDR1 SGDLS, CDR2 YYNGEE. The CDR3: CASTSSGGPRGELFF. The CDR3 DNA sequence: TGTGCCAGCACTTCCAGTGGAGGCCCCCGCGGGGAGCTGTTTTTT.

The V gene is TRBV10-3, the J gene TRBJ2-2; D may match TRBD1 or TRBD2 (5 bases each). The V gene lost 4 bases and the J gene lost 3 bases, with 15 bases spanning the gap. The CDR3 consists of 16 residues. The germline V gene has CDR1 ENHRY and CDR2 SYGVKD. As DNA, the CDR3 is TGTGCCATCAGTGGTGGGTTGGGACGGGACACCGGGGAGCTGTTTTTT. Residues: CAISGGLGRDTGELFF.